These 3 T cell receptor beta chains originate from one sample sequenced in a study of blood T cell repertoires in COVID-19. The data were produced by immunoSEQ multiplex PCR, yet TCRdb's version contains in-frame clones alone and is incomplete. This table holds 250,000 or so clones, more than 85% found once. Sequences were obtained from PBMCs or T cells enriched from blood (not recorded which). The receptors shown here come from a man aged 40-49 years who had been exposed to COVID-19.

This chain joins TRBV6-5 and TRBJ1-1, with D uncertain. Trimming shortened V by 0 bases and J by 1 base, and 12 bases separated the two germline ends. The CDR3 is 16 amino acids. From germline, CDR1 is MNHEY and CDR2 SVGAGI. CDR3 nucleotides: TGTGCCAGCAGTTACTCGGTCCCCTGGCAGAACACTGAAGCTTTCTTT. It encodes CASSYSVPWQNTEAFF.

The chain carries TRBV6-5 and TRBJ1-2; the match to TRBD1 covers 11 bases. Germline values: CDR1 MNHEY, CDR2 SVGAGI. V lost 6 bases, J lost 4 bases, and 4 bases stayed unmatched. CDR3 length: 14 residues. CDR3 in amino acids: CASRGTGGTYGYTF. Here the CDR3 DNA reads TGTGCCAGCAGGGGGACAGGGGGTACCTATGGCTACACCTTC.

V usage is TRBV28 and J usage is TRBJ2-3; possibly TRBD2 for D (5 bases). From germline, CDR1 is MDHEN and CDR2 SYDVKM. The CDR3 is 13 amino acids. The V end lost 3 bases, the J end lost 3 bases, and 7 bases lay between the germline ends. Written as DNA, the CDR3 is TGTGCCAGCAGTTTGGGGAGAACAGATACGCAGTATTTT. This translates into CASSLGRTDTQYF.